This T cell receptor (beta chain) comes out of a study of shared clonotypes between healthy human individuals. It was at deep level that the assay was run. Unsorted PBMC contributed roughly 300 ng DNA, tens of thousands of T cell genomes, to each replicate PCR. The table came from immunoSEQ multiplex PCR; TCRdb's copy has only in-frame clones and leaves some out. The sample has approximately 500,000 clones, around 85% seen once; the top ten hold roughly 13%. The CDR3 length is 16 residues. Unmatched junction bases numbered 11, after V lost 8 bases and J lost 5 bases. The V gene's germline CDR1 is WSHSY and CDR2 SAAADI. In this sample, this clone turned up once.

The sample consisted of PBMCs. The chain uses TRBV10-2 and TRBJ2-2; 10 nucleotides line up with TRBD2. This clonotype originated in a woman aged 40 to 50 in good health. Some clones in this sample may be carry-over from other donors' samples. The CDR3 sequence: CASSPLAGVVTGELFF. CDR3 nucleotides: TGCGCCAGCTCCCCCCTAGCGGGAGTTGTGACCGGGGAGCTGTTTTTT.